This T cell receptor beta chain stems from a study of cytomegalovirus exposure and HLA in healthy donors. Notes on the study in general: Researchers catalogued approximately 170 TCR beta chains as cytomegalovirus-associated. Later examination showed HLA-associated TCR beta chains had greater clonal expansion than equally common others. Among the sequence variants, a highly shared cluster was likely an artifact of sequencing. Specific recognition of CMV antigens was confirmed in vitro for a few chains (all CMV-associated).

About this clone itself: The antigen is unknown.

The PCR made use of 60 Vbeta and 13 Jbeta primers. Libraries were prepared by immunoSEQ multiplex PCR; TCRdb keeps only in-frame clonotypes and omits some of them. Here the sample spans a few hundred thousand clones, around 83% being singletons. The CDR3 sequence is 16 residues long. V lost 10 bases, J lost 4 bases, and 17 bases stayed unmatched. Germline V gene sequence: CDR1 SNHLY, CDR2 FYNNEI. The source is a girl between 5 and 17 years old in good health and CMV-seronegative. The genes are TRBV2 and TRBJ1-2, with 8 bases aligning to TRBD1. The sample was PBMCs. The DNA for the CDR3 is TGTGCCACGCGACCGCAGACAGGGGCGGGCGCCTATGGCTACACCTTC. Translating it yields CATRPQTGAGAYGYTF.